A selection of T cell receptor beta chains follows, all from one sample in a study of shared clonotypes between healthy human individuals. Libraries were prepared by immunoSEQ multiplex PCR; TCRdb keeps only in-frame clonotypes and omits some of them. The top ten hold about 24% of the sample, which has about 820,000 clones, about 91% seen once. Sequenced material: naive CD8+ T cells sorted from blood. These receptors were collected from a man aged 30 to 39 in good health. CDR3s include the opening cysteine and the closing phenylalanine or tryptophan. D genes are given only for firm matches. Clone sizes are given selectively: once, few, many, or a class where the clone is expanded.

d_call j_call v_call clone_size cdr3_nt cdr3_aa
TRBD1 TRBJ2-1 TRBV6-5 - TGTGCCAGCAGTTACTCGATGGACAGGGCGTTTGAGCAGTTCTTC CASSYSMDRAFEQFF
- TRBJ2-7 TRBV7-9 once TGTGCCAGCAGCTTAGTCCCCGGGACTGGTACCTACGAGCAGTACTTC CASSLVPGTGTYEQYF
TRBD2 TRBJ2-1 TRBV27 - TGTGCCAGCAGTCCTATACTAGCGGGAGGGGTAAACAATGAGCAGTTCTTC CASSPILAGGVNNEQFF
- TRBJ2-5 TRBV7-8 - TGTGCCAGCAGCTCGCCCAATACAGGTCTGGAAGAGACCCAGTACTTC CASSSPNTGLEETQYF
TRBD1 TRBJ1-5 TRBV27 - TGTGCCAGCAGTTTACAGGGGGGAAGCAATCAGCCCCAGCATTTT CASSLQGGSNQPQHF
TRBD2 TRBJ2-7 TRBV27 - TGTGCCAGCAGTTACCGGGAGGTGGGGGAGCAGTACTTC CASSYREVGEQYF
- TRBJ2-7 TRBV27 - TGTGCCAGCAGCAAGGCTCTGGCGGGCTTTACCTACGAGCAGTACTTC CASSKALAGFTYEQYF
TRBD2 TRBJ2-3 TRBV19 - TGTGCCAGTAGGTCTGGGACTAGCGGGTATCTCGGCACAGATACGCAGTATTTT CASRSGTSGYLGTDTQYF
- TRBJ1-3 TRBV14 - TGTGCCAGCAGTGTAGAGAAGAGTTCTGGAAACACCATATATTTT CASSVEKSSGNTIYF
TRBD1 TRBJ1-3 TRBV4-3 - TGCGCCAGCAGCCAAGCGACAGGGCGGACTGGAAACACCATATATTTT CASSQATGRTGNTIYF
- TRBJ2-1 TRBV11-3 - TGTGCCAGCAGCCCCGGAACGGGTGACAATGAGCAGTTCTTC CASSPGTGDNEQFF
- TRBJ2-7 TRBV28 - TGTGCCAGCGGGACGGGATTCTCTCCCCTCCGCGCCTACGAGCAGTACTTC CASGTGFSPLRAYEQYF
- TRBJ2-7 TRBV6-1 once TGTGCCATCACCAAATCCTACGAGCAGTACTTC CAITKSYEQYF
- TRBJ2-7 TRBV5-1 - TGCGCCAGCAGCTTGGTTGAAGGAGTCTTTAGGGAGCAGTACTTC CASSLVEGVFREQYF
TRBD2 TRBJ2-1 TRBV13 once TGTGCCAGCAGCTTAGATACGGGAGGCTCCTACAATGAGCAGTTCTTC CASSLDTGGSYNEQFF
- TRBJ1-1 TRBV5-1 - TGCGCCAGCAGCGTGGGAATAGTGGGGACTGAAGCTTTCTTT CASSVGIVGTEAFF
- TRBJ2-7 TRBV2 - TGTGCCAGCAGTGGTCCCGGGTCAGAGAGCTCCTACGAGCAGTACTTC CASSGPGSESSYEQYF
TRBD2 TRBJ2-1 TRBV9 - TGTGCCAGCAGCTCCTCCGGCGGGACTAGCAATGAGCAGTTCTTC CASSSSGGTSNEQFF
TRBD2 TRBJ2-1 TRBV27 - TGTGCCAGCAGCCAATTTCGGACTAGCGGGAATGGTGAGCAGTTCTTC CASSQFRTSGNGEQFF
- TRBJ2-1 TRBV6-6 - TGTGCCAGCAGTTACGGGGGCAATGAGCAGTTCTTC CASSYGGNEQFF
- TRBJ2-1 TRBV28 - TGTGCCAGCAACCCTTTGGGTCCTTCCTACAATGAGCAGTTCTTC CASNPLGPSYNEQFF
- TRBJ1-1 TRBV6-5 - TGTGCCAGCAGTTACTATCCGGGAGCTGAAGCTTTCTTT CASSYYPGAEAFF
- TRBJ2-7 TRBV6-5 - TGTGCCAGCAGTTACGACTTCTCCCGGAGCTCCTACGAGCAGTACTTC CASSYDFSRSSYEQYF
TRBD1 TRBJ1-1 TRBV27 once TGTGCCAGCAAACCGGGACAGGGAGGGAGAGCTTTCTTT CASKPGQGGRAFF
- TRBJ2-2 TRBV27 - TGTGCCAGCAGCCGTCCGGGCACCGGGGAGCTGTTTTTT CASSRPGTGELFF
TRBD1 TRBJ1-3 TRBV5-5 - TGTGCCAGCAGCCCTGAGGGGGCTTTCTCTGGAAACACCATATATTTT CASSPEGAFSGNTIYF
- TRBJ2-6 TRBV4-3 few TGCGCCAGCAGCCCAGGAGCCGAGGCCGGGGCCAACGTCCTGACTTTC CASSPGAEAGANVLTF
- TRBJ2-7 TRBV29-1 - TGCAGCGTTGAAGATTCAGGCGAAACCTACGAGCAGTACTTC CSVEDSGETYEQYF
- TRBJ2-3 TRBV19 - TGTGCCAGTAACCATGTCAGTTCTAGCACAGATACGCAGTATTTT CASNHVSSSTDTQYF
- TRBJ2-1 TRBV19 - TGTGCCAGTAGCGTAGCGCGGGACAGAGGTTACAATGAGCAGTTCTTC CASSVARDRGYNEQFF
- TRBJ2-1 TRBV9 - TGTGCCAGCAGCGTAGCTACAACGGAATACAATGAGCAGTTCTTC CASSVATTEYNEQFF
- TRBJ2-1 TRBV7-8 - TGTGCCAGCAGTTTTGGCACCTACAATGAGCAGTTCTTC CASSFGTYNEQFF
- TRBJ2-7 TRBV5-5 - TGTGCCAGCAACTTTCTCGGGCGGGACCGGTCCTACGAGCAGTACTTC CASNFLGRDRSYEQYF